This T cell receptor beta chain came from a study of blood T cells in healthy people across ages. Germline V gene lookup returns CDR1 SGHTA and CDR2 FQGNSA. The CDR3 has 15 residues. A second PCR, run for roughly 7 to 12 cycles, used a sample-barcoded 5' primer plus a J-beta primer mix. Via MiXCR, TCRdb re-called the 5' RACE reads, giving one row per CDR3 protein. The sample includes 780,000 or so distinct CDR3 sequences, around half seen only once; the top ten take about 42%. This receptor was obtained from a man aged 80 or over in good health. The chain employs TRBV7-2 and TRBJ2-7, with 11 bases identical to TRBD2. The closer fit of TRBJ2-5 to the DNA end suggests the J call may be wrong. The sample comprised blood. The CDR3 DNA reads TGTGCCAGCAGCCCAGGGACTAGCGGCGTTTGGACCCAGTACTTC. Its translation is CASSPGTSGVWTQYF.